This T cell receptor delta chain was documented in a study of gamma-delta chains in newborns, infants, children. Study-wide context: Microbial exposure reportedly drives polyclonal innate γδ T cell expansion after birth.

Germline-derived CDR1 and CDR2 are GEAIGNYY and EKD. V dropped 0 bases and J dropped 1; count of bases not matched to a gene: 15. This CDR3 has 20 residues. TCRdb re-processed the reads via CATT. The profile shows about 1,400 delta-chain clones, around 0.98% of them singletons. This clone is categorized as hyperexpanded. The same CDR3 can be traced to other DNA sequences in this sample. Specimen: blood. This sequence originates from a child in good health. The rearrangement uses TRDV2 and TRDJ1, with 11 bases matching TRDD3. The DNA of the CDR3 is TGTGCCTGTGACACCGTACTTAGTTTGGGGGATACGCGTACCACCGATAAACTCATCTTT. Amino acid sequence: CACDTVLSLGDTRTTDKLIF.